These 25 T cell receptor beta chains were sequenced from one sample in a study of shared clonotypes between healthy human individuals. Sequencing was performed with immunoSEQ multiplex PCR; in TCRdb, only in-frame clones are kept and a portion is missing. The sample holds millions of clones, about 92% seen once. As defined, naive CD8 cells were CD45RO-negative and positively selected for CCR7, with terminally differentiated effector memory CD45RA+ cells excluded. The sequenced material came from naive CD8+ T cells from PBMCs. Receptors originate from a young man in good health. Some clones in this sample may be carry-over from other donors' samples.

The chain carries TRBV29-1 and TRBJ2-3; D is possibly TRBD1 or TRBD2 (6 bases each). This CDR3 is 14 amino acids long. Germline V gene lookup returns CDR1 SQVTM and CDR2 ANQGSEA. Trimming stripped 6 bases from V and 3 bases from J, with 16 bases between. The CDR3 is CSVPGAVWTDTQYF. The CDR3, as DNA: TGCAGCGTACCGGGGGCCGTGTGGACAGATACGCAGTATTTT.

The V and J genes are TRBV15 and TRBJ2-6, with D perhaps assigned TRBD1 or TRBD2 (5 bases each). Between the trimmed V and J ends, which lost 0 bases and 2 bases, there was a span of 17 bases. Germline CDR1 reads LNHNV; CDR2 reads YYDKDF (reference sequence). The CDR3 loop spans 19 amino acids. The CDR3 spells CATSRDRSVWGTGANVLTF. The CDR3 nucleotides are TGTGCCACCAGCAGAGATCGGTCCGTTTGGGGGACTGGGGCCAACGTCCTGACTTTC.

The rearrangement links TRBV5-1 to TRBJ2-2; D could derive from TRBD1 or TRBD2 (5 bases each). From germline, CDR1 is SGHRS and CDR2 YFSETQ. V was clipped by 3 bases and J by 3 bases, with 24 bases between them. This CDR3 has 19 amino acids. This CDR3 reads CASSWGPELVGRHTGELFF. The DNA of the CDR3 is TGCGCCAGCAGCTGGGGCCCGGAATTGGTGGGACGGCACACCGGGGAGCTGTTTTTT.

A single count supports this clone. The rearrangement joins TRBV9 to TRBJ2-7, with 7 bases lining up with TRBD2. Germline CDR1 and CDR2: SGDLS and YYNGEE. Trimming at V came to 0 bases and at J to 0 bases, leaving 3 bases not matched to a gene. This CDR3 spans 15 amino acids. CDR3 DNA sequence: TGTGCCAGCAGCGTAGGTGGGACTACCTCCTACGAGCAGTACTTC. Its protein product is CASSVGGTTSYEQYF.

The chain combines TRBV28 with TRBJ2-3; 13 bases are a match to TRBD2. The CDR3 covers 15 residues. V gave up 4 bases and J gave up 5 bases; unmatched junction bases: 3. Germline assignment: CDR1 MDHEN and CDR2 SYDVKM. CDR3 coding DNA: TGTGCCAGCAGTTCACGGACTAGCGGGGGAGATACGCAGTATTTT. This gives the protein CASSSRTSGGDTQYF.

Comments on this clone: At the DNA level, this CDR3 is encoded by other sequences in the same sample as well. The genes are TRBV5-4 and TRBJ2-1; no definite D call. Germline CDR1 and CDR2: SGHNT and YYREEE (reference sequence). The CDR3 length is 12 residues. Trimming took 3 bases from V and 4 from J, leaving 5 bases between them. The chain's CDR3 is CASSSEYNEQFF. CDR3 nucleotides: TGTGCCAGCAGCTCCGAATACAATGAGCAGTTCTTC.

The chain links TRBV19 to TRBJ1-5; D is uncertain. The CDR3 has 13 residues. In germline, CDR1 is LNHDA, CDR2 SQIVND (reference sequence). Trimming shortened V by 6 bases and J by 5 bases, and 11 bases separated the two germline ends. This CDR3 reads CASRASRDQPQHF. The DNA of the CDR3 is TGTGCCAGTAGGGCCAGCAGAGATCAGCCCCAGCATTTT.

The chain recombines TRBV4-1 with TRBJ2-2; 7 bases match TRBD1. Per the germline V gene, CDR1 is MGHRA and CDR2 is YSYEKL. V was pared by 1 base and J by 0 bases, with 14 bases of the junction left unmatched. This CDR3 is built from 20 residues. The CDR3, as DNA: TGCGCCAGCAGCCAAGTCCCGGGGACAGCACTAACCTCGAACACCGGGGAGCTGTTTTTT. As protein: CASSQVPGTALTSNTGELFF.

The chain uses TRBV11-3 and TRBJ2-7; 7 bases agree with TRBD2. The CDR3 sequence is 17 residues long. The J segment lost 1 base and the V segment lost 5 bases, leaving 14 bases of the junction unmatched. Germline V gene data show CDR1 as SGHNT and CDR2 as YENEEA. In DNA form, the CDR3 reads TGTGCCAGCAGCCTAGTATTTTGGGTAGCGGGTTCCTACGAGCAGTACTTC. It translates to CASSLVFWVAGSYEQYF. Full variable domain (rest looked up from reference TRBV11-3 and TRBJ2-7): EAGVVQSPRYKIIEKKQPVAFWCNPISGHNTLYWYLQNLGQGPELLIRYENEEAVDDSQLPKDRFSAERLKGVDSTLKIQPAELGDSAVYLCASSLVFWVAGSYEQYFGPGTRLTVT.

The chain has TRBV28 and TRBJ1-1; 8 bases map to TRBD1. This CDR3 is 14 amino acids long. Germline CDR1 is MDHEN and CDR2 is SYDVKM. With V trimmed by 6 bases and J by 4 bases, 7 bases remained unmatched. CDR3 in amino acids: CASSPDREGTEAFF. In nucleotides, the CDR3 is TGTGCCAGCAGCCCGGACAGGGAGGGCACTGAAGCTTTCTTT.

This clone was observed a single time. Other DNA sequences of this sample code for an identical CDR3. V is TRBV28 and J is TRBJ2-5; 10 nucleotides line up with TRBD1. CDR1 is MDHEN, CDR2 SYDVKM, per germline. V trimming: 3 bases; J trimming: 4 bases; junction bases outside the gene matches: 2. CDR3 length: 14 residues. The CDR3 region is CASSLTGGGETQYF. CDR3 DNA: TGTGCCAGCAGTTTGACAGGGGGCGGAGAGACCCAGTACTTC.

The V call is TRBV6-8, the J call TRBJ1-5; D unresolved. The germline V and J ends were trimmed by 9 bases and 5 bases, with 5 bases remaining between them. The CDR3 covers 10 residues. CDR1 and CDR2 from the germline V gene are MNHGY and SAAAGT. CDR3 in DNA: TGTGCCAGTATGGATCAGCCCCAGCATTTT. Residues: CASMDQPQHF.

V gene TRBV2 combines with J gene TRBJ2-7, with 8 bases matching TRBD1. The germline CDR1 and CDR2 sequences are SNHLY and FYNNEI. The CDR3 sequence is 14 residues long. Trimming removed 3 bases from V and 5 bases from J; junction bases left unmatched: 6. The CDR3 bases are TGTGCCAGCAGTGACGGGACAGGTGTCCACGAGCAGTACTTC. This codes for CASSDGTGVHEQYF.

This chain uses TRBV6-5 with TRBJ1-2, with TRBD1 as a possible D gene (5 bases). The CDR3 covers 13 residues. Trimming pared 2 bases from V and 6 bases from J, leaving 10 bases between. The germline CDR1 and CDR2 sequences are MNHEY and SVGAGI. The DNA for the CDR3 is TGTGCCAGCAGTTACGGGGGGGAACATGGCTACACCTTC. Translated, it gives CASSYGGEHGYTF.

On this clone itself: Other DNA sequences in the same sample also yield this CDR3. This chain joins TRBV14 and TRBJ1-2, with TRBD1 matching 9 bases. CDR3 length: 13 residues. The V and J ends lost 4 bases and 3 bases, in that order; junction bases with no gene match: 0. CDR1 and CDR2 from the germline V gene are SGHDN and FVKESK. As DNA, the CDR3 is TGTGCCAGCAGCCGGGACAGGGACTATGGCTACACCTTC. Translating it yields CASSRDRDYGYTF.

J is TRBJ2-1 and V is TRBV7-3; D is possibly TRBD2 (6 bases). The CDR3 is 16 residues long. The germline gives CDR1 SGHTA, CDR2 FQGTGA. Trimming pared 5 bases from V and 6 bases from J, leaving 20 bases between. In DNA, the CDR3 is TGTGCCAGCAGCCCCGCTCCGGTCGGGGGACGCAATGAGCAGTTCTTC. Translated, it gives CASSPAPVGGRNEQFF.

In regard to this clone: At the DNA level, this CDR3 is encoded by other sequences in the same sample as well. The chain is built from TRBV27 and TRBJ2-1; 7 nucleotides agree with TRBD1. V gave up 2 bases and J gave up 4 bases; unmatched junction bases: 2. This CDR3 region has 14 residues. Germline CDR1 reads MNHEY; CDR2 reads SMNVEV (reference sequence). In nucleotides, the CDR3 is TGTGCCAGCAGTTTAGGGACAGCATACAATGAGCAGTTCTTC. The encoded protein is CASSLGTAYNEQFF.

The chain carries TRBV19 and TRBJ2-7; D is perhaps TRBD1 (6 bases). The germline V and J ends were trimmed by 3 bases and 6 bases, with 15 bases remaining between them. Germline V gives CDR1 LNHDA, CDR2 SQIVND (reference sequence). The CDR3 runs to 14 residues. The CDR3 loop reads CASSIRDNLSEQYF. CDR3 DNA: TGTGCCAGTAGTATCCGGGACAACCTCTCCGAGCAGTACTTC.

The CDR3 spells CASSRQPSNEKLFF. CDR3 DNA: TGTGCCAGCAGTAGGCAGCCGTCTAATGAAAAACTGTTTTTT. The rearrangement joins TRBV6-6 to TRBJ1-4; D ambiguous. The CDR3 has 14 amino acids. CDR1 is MNHNY and CDR2 is SVGAGI in the germline V gene (reference sequence). The V gene lost 5 bases and the J gene lost 3 bases, with 10 bases spanning the gap.

The rearrangement uses TRBV4-3 and TRBJ1-1; possibly TRBD1 for D (5 bases). V shed 2 bases and J shed 1 base, with 8 bases lying between them. The CDR3 sequence is 14 residues long. CDR1 LGHNA and CDR2 YSLEER come from the germline V gene. The CDR3 sequence: CASSQWTTNTEAFF. CDR3 sequence (DNA): TGCGCCAGCAGCCAATGGACAACGAACACTGAAGCTTTCTTT.

The V gene is TRBV11-3, the J gene TRBJ2-7; D gene unclear. CDR1 is SGHNT and CDR2 is YENEEA in the germline V gene. CDR3 length equals 15 residues. The V end lost 1 base, the J end lost 0 bases, and 10 bases lay between the germline ends. The CDR3 protein is CASSLGSRSSYEQYF. Here the CDR3 DNA reads TGTGCCAGCAGCTTAGGCAGTCGTTCCTCCTACGAGCAGTACTTC. The full variable domain, completed using reference TRBV11-3 and TRBJ2-7, is EAGVVQSPRYKIIEKKQPVAFWCNPISGHNTLYWYLQNLGQGPELLIRYENEEAVDDSQLPKDRFSAERLKGVDSTLKIQPAELGDSAVYLCASSLGSRSSYEQYFGPGTRLTVT.

The rearrangement links TRBV6-6 to TRBJ2-1, with 12 nucleotides matching TRBD2. CDR3 length equals 15 residues. CDR1 MNHNY and CDR2 SVGAGI come from the germline V gene (reference sequence). Losses at the gene ends were 6 bases for V and 7 bases for J; bases not matched to a gene: 7. The CDR3 DNA reads TGTGCCAGCAGCCCTTGGACTAGCGGGAATAATGAGCAGTTCTTC. Translated: CASSPWTSGNNEQFF.

The V call is TRBV10-1, the J call TRBJ1-4; 11 nucleotides match TRBD1. From germline, CDR1 is WNHNN and CDR2 SYGVQD (reference sequence). After removal of 6 bases from V and 7 bases from J, the junction contained 16 bases not matched to a gene. CDR3 length: 18 amino acids. In DNA form, the CDR3 reads TGCGCCAGCAGGAAGCCCACGAAGGACAGGGGGCGGTTTGAAAAACTGTTTTTT. Encoded protein: CASRKPTKDRGRFEKLFF.

The chain is built from TRBV6-5 and TRBJ2-7; D may be TRBD1 (7 bases). Germline CDR1 MNHEY, CDR2 SVGAGI. The V gene lost 4 bases and the J gene lost 3 bases, with 16 bases spanning the gap. The CDR3 has 15 residues. CDR3 region: CASSSRQGGFYEQYF. The CDR3, as DNA: TGTGCCAGCAGTTCCCGGCAGGGGGGCTTCTACGAGCAGTACTTC.

The V and J genes are TRBV11-2 and TRBJ2-3; no reliable D call. The CDR3 runs to 12 residues. Germline V gene sequence: CDR1 SGHAT, CDR2 FQNNGV. V lost 5 bases and J 6 bases, leaving 9 bases between the germline ends. CDR3: CASSESSDTQYF. The CDR3 DNA follows: TGTGCCAGCAGCGAGAGCAGCGATACGCAGTATTTT.